This entry lists 28 T cell receptor beta chains sequenced from one sample in a study of T cell responses to AZD1222 COVID-19 vaccine. Sequencing used immunoSEQ multiplex PCR; TCRdb keeps in-frame clones, though not all of them. The sample has roughly 150,000 clones; more than 75% are singletons. The source was peripheral blood, collected 28 days after the second AZD1222 dose. These receptors were obtained from an adult who received the AZD1222 COVID-19 vaccine.

The chain links TRBV18 to TRBJ2-1; D perhaps matches TRBD2 (7 bases). Trimming pared 3 bases from V and 8 bases from J, leaving 17 bases between. This CDR3 has 15 amino acids. Germline V gene lookup returns CDR1 KGHSH and CDR2 LQKENI. The CDR3 DNA reads TGTGCCAGCTCACCTTTTCAGGGGAGGGAGGATGAGCAGTTCTTC. It translates to CASSPFQGREDEQFF. Full variable domain (rest looked up from reference TRBV18 and TRBJ2-1): NAGVMQNPRHLVRRRGQEARLRCSPMKGHSHVYWYRQLPEEGLKFMVYLQKENIIDESGMPKERFSAEFPKEGPSILRIQQVVRGDSAAYFCASSPFQGREDEQFFGPGTRLTVL.

This clone was observed a single time. V usage is TRBV13 and J usage is TRBJ2-5; D unresolved. CDR1 and CDR2 from the germline V gene are PRHDT and FYEKMQ (reference sequence). V gave up 3 bases and J gave up 1 base, with 6 bases separating them. CDR3 length: 13 amino acids. CDR3 in amino acids: CASSLWGQETQYF. The CDR3 DNA sequence: TGTGCCAGCAGCTTGTGGGGCCAAGAGACCCAGTACTTC.

The chain is built from TRBV5-4 and TRBJ1-1; D call uncertain. Germline CDR1 SGHNT, CDR2 YYREEE (reference sequence). The V end lost 0 bases, the J end lost 4 bases, and 7 bases lay between the germline ends. The CDR3 contains 13 residues. CDR3 in DNA: TGTGCCAGCAGCTTGGCTGCGCGCACTGAAGCTTTCTTT. Protein sequence: CASSLAARTEAFF.

The chain employs TRBV30 and TRBJ1-1, with D possibly matching TRBD1 (6 bases). The germline CDR1 and CDR2 sequences are GTSNPN and SVGIG (reference sequence). Trimming took off 4 bases at V and 8 bases at J, with 11 bases between the two ends. CDR3 length: 11 residues. CDR3 nucleotide sequence: TGTGCCTGGACCGAAGGACAGGAAGCTTTCTTT. Translating gives CAWTEGQEAFF.

CDR3 coding DNA: TGTGCCAGCTCACTCAGTGGACAGGGGTTAATGAACACTGAAGCTTTCTTT. It yields the protein CASSLSGQGLMNTEAFF. J is TRBJ1-1 and V is TRBV18; 9 positions match TRBD1. Looked up from germline, CDR1 is KGHSH and CDR2 is LQKENI. CDR3 length equals 17 residues. The V and J ends lost 4 bases and 0 bases, in that order; junction bases with no gene match: 9.

The chain carries TRBV4-2 and TRBJ2-5, with 7 bases matching TRBD2. Trimming at V came to 0 bases and at J to 0 bases, leaving 7 bases not matched to a gene. Germline values: CDR1 LGHNA, CDR2 YNFKEQ. CDR3 length: 17 amino acids. CDR3 protein: CASSQDLLAEHQETQYF. In DNA form, the CDR3 reads TGTGCCAGCAGCCAAGATCTCCTAGCGGAGCACCAAGAGACCCAGTACTTC.

The chain joins TRBV28 to TRBJ1-2, with no clear D. The CDR3 contains 11 residues. Looked up from germline, CDR1 is MDHEN and CDR2 is SYDVKM. V was pared by 10 bases and J by 7 bases, with 13 bases between. CDR3 sequence reads: CATDDRVGYTF. The DNA of the CDR3 is TGTGCCACCGATGACCGGGTTGGCTACACCTTC.

The V and J genes are TRBV7-2 and TRBJ2-1; 8 positions agree with TRBD1. V was clipped by 5 bases and J by 8 bases; unmatched bases: 8. Germline V gives CDR1 SGHTA, CDR2 FQGNSA. The CDR3 extends over 14 amino acids. The CDR3 bases are TGTGCCAGCAGCCGCCCGACAGGGGCATATGAGCAGTTCTTC. Translating it yields CASSRPTGAYEQFF.

This rearrangement joins TRBV18 to TRBJ2-5; D assignment may be TRBD1 or TRBD2 (5 bases each). This CDR3 contains 15 residues. The germline V and J ends were trimmed by 3 bases and 5 bases, with 16 bases remaining between them. Germline assignment: CDR1 KGHSH and CDR2 LQKENI. In DNA, the CDR3 is TGTGCCAGCTCACCCTACCGGGACCGGCTGGAGACCCAGTACTTC. This codes for CASSPYRDRLETQYF.

The rearrangement joins TRBV28 to TRBJ1-5; 7 bases fit TRBD1. The CDR3 sequence is 15 residues long. Germline V gene data show CDR1 as MDHEN and CDR2 as SYDVKM. V was clipped by 6 bases and J by 1 base; unmatched bases: 6. This CDR3 reads CASRIQGQSNQPQHF. The CDR3 DNA is TGTGCCAGCAGGATACAGGGGCAGAGCAATCAGCCCCAGCATTTT. The whole variable domain, filled in from reference TRBV28 and TRBJ1-5, reads DVKVTQSSRYLVKRTGEKVFLECVQDMDHENMFWYRQDPGLGLRLIYFSYDVKMKEKGDIPEGYSVSREKKERFSLILESASTNQTSMYLCASRIQGQSNQPQHFGDGTRLSIL.

The CDR3: CASSDEDRGWETQYF. Written as DNA, the CDR3 is TGTGCCAGCAGTGACGAGGACAGGGGGTGGGAGACCCAGTACTTC. This chain links TRBV2 with TRBJ2-5; 10 bases map to TRBD1. Trimming took 3 bases from V and 5 from J; bases not matched to a gene: 6. The germline V gene encodes CDR1 SNHLY and CDR2 FYNNEI. There are 15 residues in the CDR3. The entire variable domain, with the rest obtained from reference TRBV2 and TRBJ2-5, is as follows: EPEVTQTPSHQVTQMGQEVILRCVPISNHLYFYWYRQILGQKVEFLVSFYNNEISEKSEIFDDQFSVERPDGSNFTLKIRSTKLEDSAMYFCASSDEDRGWETQYFGPGTRLLVL.

The chain joins TRBV28 to TRBJ1-6; no clear D gene. The germline gives CDR1 MDHEN, CDR2 SYDVKM. This CDR3 spans 14 amino acids. Trimming removed 7 bases from V and 9 bases from J, with 16 bases in between. The CDR3 DNA sequence: TGTGCCAGCAACCTCGGGGAGCAATTTTCACCCCTCCACTTT. It encodes CASNLGEQFSPLHF.

V gene TRBV10-3 combines with J gene TRBJ1-1; tentative D call: TRBD1 (5 bases). CDR3 size: 15 residues. V was trimmed by 8 bases and J by 1 base, leaving 17 bases between them. The germline CDR1 and CDR2 sequences are ENHRY and SYGVKD. This chain's CDR3 is CAIFKDLGTNTEAFF. The CDR3 DNA follows: TGTGCCATCTTCAAAGATTTGGGGACGAACACTGAAGCTTTCTTT.

The J gene is TRBJ1-2, the V gene TRBV29-1; a possible D gene is TRBD1 (6 bases). Deletions cut 5 bases from V and 2 bases from J, with 12 bases between. Germline V gives CDR1 SQVTM, CDR2 ANQGSEA. The CDR3 sequence is 13 residues long. CDR3 DNA sequence: TGCAGCGTTAGCGTCACAGGGAACTATGGCTACACCTTC. This encodes CSVSVTGNYGYTF.

The chain joins TRBV6-4 to TRBJ1-4; D remains unclear. Trimming took off 5 bases at V and 0 bases at J, with 13 bases between the two ends. This CDR3 is 16 amino acids long. Germline assignment: CDR1 MRHNA and CDR2 SNTAGT. CDR3 region: CASSFSRDTTNEKLFF. CDR3 nucleotide sequence: TGTGCCAGCAGTTTCTCCAGAGATACAACTAATGAAAAACTGTTTTTT.

This rearrangement joins TRBV5-4 to TRBJ1-2, with TRBD1 matching over 8 bases. This CDR3 region has 11 residues. The V segment lost 4 bases and the J segment 14 bases; nucleotides outside the gene matches: 7. Germline lookup yields CDR1 SGHNT and CDR2 YYREEE (reference sequence). CDR3 region: CASSTTGGRTF. Here the CDR3 DNA reads TGTGCCAGCAGCACCACAGGGGGTAGGACCTTC. Looking up the rest from reference TRBV5-4 and TRBJ1-2 gives the full variable domain: ETGVTQSPTHLIKTRGQQVTLRCSSQSGHNTVSWYQQALGQGPQFIFQYYREEENGRGNFPPRFSGLQFPNYSSELNVNALELDDSALYLCASSTTGGRTFGSGTRLTVV.

The chain uses TRBV6-5 and TRBJ1-3, with D possibly being TRBD1 (5 bases). CDR3 size: 12 residues. The germline CDR1 and CDR2 sequences are MNHEY and SVGAGI. V was pared by 4 bases and J by 9 bases, with 10 bases between. In nucleotides, the CDR3 is TGTGCCAGCAGTTCCTCGGGGCGCACCATATATTTT. This encodes CASSSSGRTIYF.

V usage is TRBV28 and J usage is TRBJ1-4; 7 nucleotides match TRBD1. Germline trimming cut 10 bases from V and 6 bases from J; bases unmatched to any gene: 8. From germline, CDR1 is MDHEN and CDR2 SYDVKM. This CDR3 spans 13 amino acids. Here the CDR3 DNA reads TGTGCCACATACAGGGGCGGGGATGAAAAACTGTTTTTT. It specifies CATYRGGDEKLFF.

V gene TRBV23-1 combines with J gene TRBJ1-1, with D maybe TRBD1 (6 bases). Being an ORF, TRBV23-1 has a function that is uncertain. V shed 0 bases and J shed 2 bases, with 10 bases lying between them. The CDR3 contains 15 residues. CDR3 in DNA: TGCGCCAGCAGTCAATCCGGGACATACAACACTGAAGCTTTCTTT. Its protein is CASSQSGTYNTEAFF.

This clone was seen only a few times. The chain combines TRBV28 with TRBJ1-6; D not certain. Germline CDR1 is MDHEN and CDR2 is SYDVKM. V lost 8 bases, J lost 0 bases, and 11 bases lay in between. CDR3 size: 15 residues. The CDR3 loop is CASRSGSSYNSPLHF. DNA of the CDR3: TGTGCCAGCCGTTCGGGCAGCTCCTATAATTCACCCCTCCACTTT. The whole variable domain, remainder taken from reference TRBV28 and TRBJ1-6, is DVKVTQSSRYLVKRTGEKVFLECVQDMDHENMFWYRQDPGLGLRLIYFSYDVKMKEKGDIPEGYSVSREKKERFSLILESASTNQTSMYLCASRSGSSYNSPLHFGNGTRLTVT.

This chain joins TRBV7-2 and TRBJ1-4; no definite D call. Germline CDR1 SGHTA, CDR2 FQGNSA. Deletions cut 4 bases from V and 2 bases from J, with 11 bases between. The CDR3 length is 15 residues. The CDR3 nucleotides read TGTGCCAGCAGCTATAACGGAGCTACTAATGAAAAACTGTTTTTT. Its translation is CASSYNGATNEKLFF.

The chain joins TRBV6-6 to TRBJ2-1, with D possibly TRBD2 on 5 matching bases. Trimming took 2 bases from V and 0 from J, leaving 11 bases between them. The CDR3 contains 16 residues. The germline CDR1 and CDR2 sequences are MNHNY and SVGAGI (reference sequence). The CDR3 DNA reads TGTGCCAGCAGTTACGGGAGCGCTCACTCCTACAATGAGCAGTTCTTC. The encoded protein is CASSYGSAHSYNEQFF.

The chain recombines TRBV5-6 with TRBJ2-7; D gene unclear. The CDR3 is made up of 16 amino acids. Trimming pared 0 bases from V and 0 bases from J, leaving 13 bases between. Per the germline V gene, CDR1 is SGHDT and CDR2 is YYEEEE. DNA for the CDR3: TGTGCCAGCAGCTTGGATGGGGTAACGATCTCCTACGAGCAGTACTTC. It encodes CASSLDGVTISYEQYF.

The rearrangement uses TRBV7-3 and TRBJ1-3; 10 bases agree with TRBD1. The germline CDR1 and CDR2 sequences are SGHTA and FQGTGA. The CDR3 totals 17 residues. J was trimmed by 0 bases and V by 2 bases; bases with no gene match: 4. CDR3 protein: CASSLGDRGHSGNTIYF. The CDR3 region has the DNA TGTGCCAGCAGCTTAGGGGACAGGGGACACTCTGGAAACACCATATATTTT.

The sample holds one count of this clone. This chain joins TRBV2 and TRBJ1-4; no clear D gene. The CDR3 is made up of 14 amino acids. V was clipped by 7 bases and J by 5 bases, with 14 bases between them. The V gene's germline CDR1 is SNHLY and CDR2 FYNNEI. CDR3 DNA sequence: TGTGCCAGCACTCCCCGGGAGCGAAATGAAAAACTGTTTTTT. This codes for CASTPRERNEKLFF.

This chain uses TRBV28 with TRBJ1-1; D is unclear. V lost 2 bases and J lost 7, with 8 bases in between. Germline V gene data show CDR1 as MDHEN and CDR2 as SYDVKM. This CDR3 contains 12 residues. The CDR3 coding sequence is TGTGCCAGCAGTTTAACCCCCCTTGAAGCTTTCTTT. Encoded protein: CASSLTPLEAFF.

This chain links TRBV19 with TRBJ1-6; 7 bases line up with TRBD1. CDR3 length: 16 amino acids. The trim removed 5 bases at V and 7 bases at J, leaving 11 bases unmatched. Germline values: CDR1 LNHDA, CDR2 SQIVND (reference sequence). The CDR3 region is CASSSVLRQGNSPLHF. The CDR3 DNA sequence: TGTGCCAGTAGTTCGGTCCTTCGACAGGGAAATTCACCCCTCCACTTT.

V is TRBV3-1 (or the pseudogene TRBV3-2) and J is TRBJ1-4, with D hard to call. CDR1 LGHDT and CDR2 YNNKEL come from the germline V gene (reference sequence). The CDR3 has 13 residues. Between the trimmed V and J ends, which lost 3 bases and 8 bases, there was a span of 10 bases. The CDR3, as DNA: TGTGCCAGCAGCCAGGCGAGAGGGGAAAAACTGTTTTTT. This sequence encodes CASSQARGEKLFF.